Each of the 7 T cell receptor beta chains below was sequenced from the same sample in a study of T-cell reconstitution after alpha-beta-depleted transplantation in children. Preparing the TCRbeta library involved the use of unique molecular identifiers. TCRdb reprocessed the PCR reads via MiXCR and lists one record per CDR3 protein. Of more than 400,000 distinct CDR3 sequences in the sample, over 9.5% were seen once. The material sequenced was PBMCs, mostly from graft donor cells, taken 180 days after TCRalphabeta/CD19-depleted stem cell transplant. The receptors derive from a female patient aged 2 to 10 who had a stem cell transplant for aplastic anemia, so the T cells may come from the graft donor.

This clonotype turned up a few times. CDR3 bases: TGTGCCAGCAGCTTTGTCCCTAGCGGGAGGGATGAGCAGTTCTTC. Protein: CASSFVPSGRDEQFF. The rearrangement uses TRBV12-1 and TRBJ2-1; TRBD2, the table's D call, lacks a check against the DNA. TRBV12-1 has pseudogene status. The CDR3 totals 15 residues.

This clonotype was counted between two and nine times. The V call is TRBV12-3 or TRBV12-4, the J call TRBJ1-1, with TRBD1 matching over 8 bases. The CDR3 extends over 14 amino acids. The V and J ends lost 6 bases and 2 bases, in that order; junction bases with no gene match: 5. Here the CDR3 reads CASSWTGSNTEAFF. The CDR3 region has the DNA TGTGCCAGCAGCTGGACAGGGAGCAACACTGAAGCTTTCTTT.

The V and J genes are TRBV10-3 and TRBJ1-1; D remains unclear. V lost 5 bases to trimming and J lost 1 base, with 11 bases between them. Per germline, CDR1 ENHRY and CDR2 SYGVKD. There are 14 residues in the CDR3. CDR3 sequence reads: CAISTPFRNTEAFF. The DNA for the CDR3 is TGTGCCATCAGTACCCCATTCAGGAACACTGAAGCTTTCTTT.

The rearrangement joins TRBV28 to TRBJ2-3; TRBD2 might be the D (5 bases). Germline V gives CDR1 MDHEN, CDR2 SYDVKM. V was cut by 5 bases and J by 1 base, with 22 bases left in between. This CDR3 has 18 residues. The CDR3 nucleotides read TGTGCCAGCAGTCCGATGGCCCGACTACTAAAAGGCACAGATACGCAGTATTTT. Its protein product is CASSPMARLLKGTDTQYF.

This clonotype occurred a few times. The gene calls are TRBV11-2 and TRBJ2-5; 13 nucleotides match TRBD2. This CDR3 has 14 residues. V shed 4 bases, J shed 5 bases, and the junction held 1 base outside the gene matches. CDR1 and CDR2 from the germline V gene are SGHAT and FQNNGV. CDR3 in amino acids: CASSWTSGSETQYF. The CDR3 DNA reads as TGTGCCAGCAGCTGGACTAGCGGGAGTGAGACCCAGTACTTC.

This clonotype was counted a few times. The rearrangement joins TRBV19 to TRBJ2-3, with TRBD1 matching 7 bases. Germline V gene sequence: CDR1 LNHDA, CDR2 SQIVND (reference sequence). The CDR3 loop spans 15 amino acids. Trimming removed 7 bases from V and 3 bases from J; junction bases left unmatched: 10. For the CDR3, the DNA is TGTGCCAGTAAAAAAGGGACAGAATTTACAGATACGCAGTATTTT. Residues: CASKKGTEFTDTQYF.

This clonotype was seen only a few times. The chain is built from TRBV27 and TRBJ1-3, with 9 bases aligning to TRBD1. The CDR3 spans 16 residues. Per the germline V gene, CDR1 is MNHEY and CDR2 is SMNVEV (reference sequence). The J segment lost 1 base and the V segment lost 5 bases, leaving 6 bases of the junction unmatched. CDR3 sequence: CASSPLGQGSGNTIYF. The CDR3 DNA is TGTGCCAGCAGTCCTCTGGGACAGGGATCTGGAAACACCATATATTTT.